The text below deals with one T cell receptor beta chain. Its target is unknown. This sample is part of a study of CD4 T cells in relation to SARS-CoV-2 and coronaviruses. Study background: Negative control cultures got HIV-1 Nef peptides or no peptide.

The unexposed donors gave CD4+ T cells in about 2011-2019, prior to COVID-19. Isolation of CD4+ T cells took place after about eleven days in culture. Unexposed-donor CD4+ T cells were probed with SARS-CoV-2 S/N and four cold-coronavirus spikes, cells permitting. Repertoires were generated with immunoSEQ multiplex PCR, while TCRdb's copy carries only in-frame clones and drops some. The sample yields approximately 25,000 clones, more than 60% seen once. The trim removed 5 bases at V and 4 bases at J, leaving 6 bases unmatched. The CDR3 has 15 residues. Per the germline V gene, CDR1 is SNHLY and CDR2 is FYNNEI.

V is TRBV2 and J is TRBJ2-2; 8 bases agree with TRBD1. This receptor was obtained from a human donor in good health. Input material: CD4+ T cells from PBMCs, cultured in vitro. The CDR3 nucleotides read TGTGCCAGCAGTACCAGACAGGGGTTCACCGGGGAGCTGTTTTTT. It codes for CASSTRQGFTGELFF.